This T cell receptor (beta chain) stems from a study of shared clonotypes between healthy human individuals. CD8 cells classed as naive were CD45RO-negative and positively selected for CCR7, excluding terminally differentiated effector memory CD45RA+ cells. This CDR3 has 15 amino acids. Germline V gene data show CDR1 as SNHLY and CDR2 as FYNNEI. J gave up 6 bases and V 0 bases, and 3 bases lay outside the gene matches. Authors' analysis steps: Filtering differed because ImmunoSEQ produced junction-only sequences that carried no quality scores. The protocol was immunoSEQ multiplex PCR, while the TCRdb copy is restricted to in-frame clones and leaves out a portion. The DNA gave D and trimming, while V, J and clone size come from that table. This table holds millions of clones, over 85% found once.

Sequenced sample: naive CD8+ T cells sorted from blood. V usage is TRBV2 and J usage is TRBJ2-1; 9 bases are shared with TRBD1. This sequence originates from a man in his late teens or twenties in good health. The CDR3 DNA reads TGTGCCAGCAGTGAAGCGGGGGGACAGGGCAATGAGCAGTTCTTC. Protein sequence: CASSEAGGQGNEQFF.